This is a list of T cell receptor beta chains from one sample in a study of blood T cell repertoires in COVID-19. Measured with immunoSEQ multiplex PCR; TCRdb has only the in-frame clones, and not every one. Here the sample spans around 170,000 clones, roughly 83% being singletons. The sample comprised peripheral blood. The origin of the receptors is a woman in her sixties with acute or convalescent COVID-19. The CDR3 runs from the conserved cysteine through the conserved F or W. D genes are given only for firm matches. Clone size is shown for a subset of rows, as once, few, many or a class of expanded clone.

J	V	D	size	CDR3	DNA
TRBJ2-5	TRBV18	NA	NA	CASSEDRTAGETQYF	TGTGCCAGCTCGGAAGATAGGACAGCAGGGGAGACCCAGTACTTC
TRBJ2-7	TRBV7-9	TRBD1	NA	CASSSGQGVHEQYF	TGTGCCAGCAGCTCGGGACAGGGAGTCCACGAGCAGTACTTC
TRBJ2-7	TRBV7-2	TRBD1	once	CASSPRRDRGSYEQYF	TGTGCCAGCAGCCCCCGGCGGGACAGGGGATCCTACGAGCAGTACTTC
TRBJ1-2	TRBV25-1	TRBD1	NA	CASSRGENYGYTF	TGTGCCAGCAGCAGGGGGGAAAACTATGGCTACACCTTC
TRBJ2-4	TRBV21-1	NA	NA	CASIGHPKNIQYF	TGTGCCAGCATCGGACACCCAAAAAACATTCAGTACTTC
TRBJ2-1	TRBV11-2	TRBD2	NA	CASSPRLAGGMLTYNEQFF	TGTGCCAGCAGCCCTCGTCTAGCGGGGGGGATGTTGACCTACAATGAGCAGTTCTTC
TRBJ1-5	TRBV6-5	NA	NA	CASSYSAGRQPQHF	TGTGCCAGCAGTTACTCGGCAGGGCGTCAGCCCCAGCATTTT
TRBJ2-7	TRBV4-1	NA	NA	CASSQDQRTARYEQYF	TGCGCCAGCAGCCAAGATCAACGGACAGCCAGGTACGAGCAGTACTTC
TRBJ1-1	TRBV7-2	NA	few	CASSLSGNTEAFF	TGTGCCAGCAGCTTATCCGGGAACACTGAAGCTTTCTTT
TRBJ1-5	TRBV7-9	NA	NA	CASSTGSNQPQHF	TGTGCCAGCAGTACAGGGAGCAATCAGCCCCAGCATTTT
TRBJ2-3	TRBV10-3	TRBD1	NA	CAISEPGQGADTQYF	TGTGCCATCAGTGAGCCCGGACAGGGGGCAGATACGCAGTATTTT
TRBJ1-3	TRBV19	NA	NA	CASSPTGGSGNTIYF	TGTGCCAGTAGTCCCACCGGAGGATCTGGAAACACCATATATTTT
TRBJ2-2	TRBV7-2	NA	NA	CASSFGGARGNTGELFF	TGTGCCAGCAGCTTTGGGGGGGCGCGGGGAAACACCGGGGAGCTGTTTTTT
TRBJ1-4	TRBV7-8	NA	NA	CASSLAEREREKLFF	TGTGCCAGCAGCTTAGCGGAGAGGGAGAGAGAAAAACTGTTTTTT
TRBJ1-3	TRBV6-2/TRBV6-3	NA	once	CASSYSSRRFAHTIYF	TGTGCCAGCAGTTACTCGAGTCGCAGGTTCGCGCACACCATATATTTT
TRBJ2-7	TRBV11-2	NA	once	CASREEGGSPEEQYF	TGTGCCAGCCGAGAGGAGGGGGGGAGTCCCGAGGAGCAGTACTTC
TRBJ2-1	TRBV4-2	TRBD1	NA	CASSQGGTGGVEQFF	TGTGCCAGCAGCCAAGGAGGGACAGGGGGCGTTGAGCAGTTCTTC
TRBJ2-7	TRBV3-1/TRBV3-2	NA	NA	CASSQVWRGTYEQYF	TGTGCCAGCAGCCAAGTCTGGCGGGGGACATACGAGCAGTACTTC
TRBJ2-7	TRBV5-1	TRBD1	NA	CASSLGDSPYEQYF	TGCGCCAGCAGCTTGGGGGACAGCCCCTACGAGCAGTACTTC
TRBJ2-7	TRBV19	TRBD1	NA	CASSSRQGAGEQYF	TGTGCCAGTAGTAGTAGACAGGGGGCAGGGGAGCAGTACTTC
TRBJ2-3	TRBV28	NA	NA	CASLGLSDTQYF	TGTGCCAGCCTGGGCTTGTCAGATACGCAGTATTTT
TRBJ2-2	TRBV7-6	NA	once	CASSLGATPANTGELFF	TGTGCCAGCAGCTTAGGGGCTACACCCGCGAACACCGGGGAGCTGTTTTTT
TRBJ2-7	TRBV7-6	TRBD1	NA	CASSLAHTGGYEQYF	TGTGCCAGCAGCTTAGCCCACACAGGGGGGTACGAGCAGTACTTC
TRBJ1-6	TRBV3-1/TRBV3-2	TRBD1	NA	CASSPRTGGDSPLHF	TGTGCCAGCAGCCCGAGGACAGGGGGGGACTCACCCCTCCACTTT
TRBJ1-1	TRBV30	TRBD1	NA	CAWRGRRQGASPLMNTEAFF	TGTGCCTGGAGAGGTAGGAGGCAGGGGGCCTCCCCCCTCATGAACACTGAAGCTTTCTTT
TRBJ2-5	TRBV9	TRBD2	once	CASSPTSGGPLRETQYF	TGTGCCAGCAGCCCTACTAGCGGGGGGCCACTCAGGGAGACCCAGTACTTC
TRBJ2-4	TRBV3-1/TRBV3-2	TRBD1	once	CASSHGTGKNIQYF	TGTGCCAGCAGCCACGGGACAGGGAAAAACATTCAGTACTTC
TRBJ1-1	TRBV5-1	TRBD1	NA	CASSLGDRGLYTEAFF	TGCGCCAGCAGCTTGGGTGACAGGGGGCTGTACACTGAAGCTTTCTTT
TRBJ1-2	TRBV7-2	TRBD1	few	CASSLRGDRVAYGYTF	TGTGCCAGCAGCTTACGTGGGGACAGGGTGGCCTATGGCTACACCTTC
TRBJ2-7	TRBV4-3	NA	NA	CASSQDRGPDEQYF	TGCGCCAGCAGCCAAGATAGGGGTCCCGACGAGCAGTACTTC
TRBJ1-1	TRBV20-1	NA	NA	CSASRGTANTEAFF	TGCAGTGCTAGTCGCGGGACGGCGAACACTGAAGCTTTCTTT